Following are 21 T cell receptor beta chains from one sample sequenced in a study of blood T cell repertoires in COVID-19. TCRdb keeps only in-frame clones here, not all; method: immunoSEQ multiplex PCR. The repertoire holds under 200,000 clones, approximately 84% seen once, with under 6.5% in the top ten. Sequencing was done on a sample of peripheral blood. The receptors shown here come from a woman aged 50 to 65 with COVID-19, enrolled during active disease.

This clone was seen only a few times. The V call is TRBV5-6, the J call TRBJ1-2; weak D call: TRBD1 (5 bases). The CDR3 extends over 12 amino acids. Per germline, CDR1 SGHDT and CDR2 YYEEEE. V gave up 1 base and J gave up 8 bases, with 9 bases separating them. CDR3 DNA: TGTGCCAGCAGCTTGAAGGGGCGGGGCTACACCTTC. Amino acid sequence: CASSLKGRGYTF.

V is TRBV30 and J is TRBJ2-1, with 8 bases matching TRBD1. There are 12 residues in the CDR3. V gave up 4 bases and J gave up 6 bases; unmatched junction bases: 2. The germline CDR1 and CDR2 sequences are GTSNPN and SVGIG (reference sequence). The DNA of the CDR3 is TGTGCCTGGACAGGGGGCCCCAATGAGCAGTTCTTC. It is translated as CAWTGGPNEQFF.

The CDR3 region is CASSHAQVAYGYTF. The CDR3 coding sequence is TGTGCCAGTAGCCACGCACAGGTCGCCTATGGCTACACCTTC. The V and J genes are TRBV19 and TRBJ1-2, with D tentatively TRBD1 (5 bases). V lost 6 bases and J lost 4, with 15 bases in between. The germline CDR1 and CDR2 sequences are LNHDA and SQIVND (reference sequence). The CDR3 covers 14 residues.

V is TRBV4-2 and J is TRBJ1-5, with TRBD1 matching 12 bases. This CDR3 comprises 18 residues. From germline, CDR1 is LGHNA and CDR2 YNFKEQ. With 1 base clipped from V and 0 bases from J, the junction kept 4 bases outside the gene matches. This CDR3 reads CASSQGSGQGASNQPQHF. CDR3 bases: TGTGCCAGCAGCCAAGGTTCGGGACAGGGGGCTAGCAATCAGCCCCAGCATTTT.

Written as DNA, the CDR3 is TGTGCCAGCAGGATTAGCGGGGGTAGCACAGATACGCAGTATTTT. The encoded protein is CASRISGGSTDTQYF. This sequence joins TRBV28 and TRBJ2-3, with 9 bases fitting TRBD2. From germline, CDR1 is MDHEN and CDR2 SYDVKM. After removal of 6 bases from V and 0 bases from J, the junction contained 4 bases not matched to a gene. This CDR3 spans 15 amino acids.

The chain has TRBV2 and TRBJ2-5; tentatively, D is TRBD2 (6 bases). Deletions cut 4 bases from V and 5 bases from J, with 11 bases between. The CDR3 is made up of 13 amino acids. The germline V gene has CDR1 SNHLY and CDR2 FYNNEI. This CDR3 reads CASSGLEGETQYF. The DNA for the CDR3 is TGTGCCAGCAGTGGTCTGGAGGGGGAGACCCAGTACTTC.

The chain links TRBV18 to TRBJ1-1, with D possibly matching TRBD1 (5 bases). This CDR3 has 13 amino acids. CDR1 is KGHSH and CDR2 is LQKENI in the germline V gene. The ends were cut back, 9 bases at V and 1 base at J, with 12 bases in the middle. Written as DNA, the CDR3 is TGTGCCAGGACGACCGGGGGGAACACTGAAGCTTTCTTT. Translation: CARTTGGNTEAFF.

This rearrangement joins TRBV2 to TRBJ1-4; D ambiguous. From germline, CDR1 is SNHLY and CDR2 FYNNEI. The CDR3 length is 15 residues. V was trimmed by 7 bases and J by 5 bases, leaving 17 bases between them. CDR3 sequence reads: CASTLTPGVNEKLFF. In DNA, the CDR3 is TGTGCCAGCACCCTCACCCCCGGGGTGAATGAAAAACTGTTTTTT.

V and J are TRBV27 and TRBJ1-1; D not resolved. Per germline, CDR1 MNHEY and CDR2 SMNVEV (reference sequence). This CDR3 region has 13 residues. With 4 bases removed from V and 5 bases from J, the gap between germline ends came to 11 bases. The CDR3 DNA follows: TGTGCCAGCAGTTGGACGGAGGGAACTGAAGCTTTCTTT. Protein sequence: CASSWTEGTEAFF.

The rearrangement joins TRBV19 to TRBJ2-5, with a weak D call TRBD1 (5 bases). CDR1 is LNHDA, CDR2 SQIVND, per germline (reference sequence). The V and J ends lost 9 bases and 2 bases respectively, with 13 bases between them. The CDR3 length is 13 residues. The CDR3 nucleotides are TGTGCCAGCTGCCCCGGACAACAAGAGACCCAGTACTTC. This gives the protein CASCPGQQETQYF.

This sequence joins TRBV10-3 and TRBJ1-1; the D gene is possibly TRBD1 (5 bases). Germline lookup yields CDR1 ENHRY and CDR2 SYGVKD. This CDR3 is built from 13 residues. V dropped 4 bases and J dropped 7 bases, with 13 bases sitting between them. The CDR3 spells CAISGHDSGEAFF. The CDR3 DNA sequence: TGTGCCATCAGTGGTCATGACAGTGGTGAAGCTTTCTTT.

The DNA of the CDR3 is TGCAGCGTCCTACCTATGGTCACCGGGGAGCTGTTTTTT. Amino acid sequence: CSVLPMVTGELFF. The J gene is TRBJ2-2, the V gene TRBV29-1; D unresolved. CDR3 length: 13 residues. Germline assignment: CDR1 SQVTM and CDR2 ANQGSEA. Deletions cut 6 bases from V and 4 bases from J, with 12 bases between.

The chain recombines TRBV11-2 with TRBJ2-7; D not resolved. Germline V gives CDR1 SGHAT, CDR2 FQNNGV. The CDR3 has 12 amino acids. Trimming took off 2 bases at V and 3 bases at J, with 5 bases between the two ends. CDR3 amino acids: CASSLLVYEQYF. For the CDR3, the DNA is TGTGCCAGCAGCTTACTCGTCTACGAGCAGTACTTC.

The chain couples TRBV18 to TRBJ1-1; possible D gene TRBD1, 5 bases. The CDR3 length is 13 residues. Germline V lookup: CDR1 KGHSH, CDR2 LQKENI. V was trimmed by 0 bases and J by 8 bases, leaving 10 bases between them. The DNA for the CDR3 is TGTGCCAGCTCACCACCTCCGGGGGGGGAAGCTTTCTTT. The encoded protein is CASSPPPGGEAFF. Full variable domain (missing parts from reference TRBV18 and TRBJ1-1): NAGVMQNPRHLVRRRGQEARLRCSPMKGHSHVYWYRQLPEEGLKFMVYLQKENIIDESGMPKERFSAEFPKEGPSILRIQQVVRGDSAAYFCASSPPPGGEAFFGQGTRLTVV.

The chain links TRBV10-1 to TRBJ2-5; no firm D call. The CDR3 is 14 amino acids. Germline V gene sequence: CDR1 WNHNN, CDR2 SYGVQD (reference sequence). The ends were cut back, 2 bases at V and 0 bases at J, with 7 bases in the middle. In nucleotides, the CDR3 is TGCGCCAGCAGTGAGGGGCCGAACCAAGAGACCCAGTACTTC. Its protein product is CASSEGPNQETQYF.

A few counts support this clone. V is TRBV7-7 and J is TRBJ2-7; D uncertain. Germline loops: CDR1 SSHAT, CDR2 FNYEAQ (reference sequence). The CDR3 has 12 amino acids. Trimming removed 2 bases from V and 7 bases from J, with 9 bases in between. The CDR3 spells CASSLNPTEQYF. CDR3 coding DNA: TGTGCCAGCAGCTTAAACCCGACAGAGCAGTACTTC.

The gene calls are TRBV30 and TRBJ1-1, with D perhaps TRBD1 (5 bases). The CDR3 totals 14 residues. Trimming stripped 0 bases from V and 4 bases from J, with 12 bases between. Germline-derived CDR1 and CDR2 are GTSNPN and SVGIG (reference sequence). This CDR3 reads CAWSVVVQGTEAFF. The CDR3 DNA sequence: TGTGCCTGGAGTGTGGTGGTCCAGGGCACTGAAGCTTTCTTT.

V gene TRBV7-9 combines with J gene TRBJ2-4; weak D call: TRBD2 (5 bases). The germline V gene encodes CDR1 SEHNR and CDR2 FQNEAQ (reference sequence). V was cut by 5 bases and J by 0 bases, with 11 bases left in between. The CDR3 is made up of 15 amino acids. CDR3 sequence (DNA): TGTGCCAGCAGCCCCGGGAATCTAGCCAAAAACATTCAGTACTTC. This translates into CASSPGNLAKNIQYF.

DNA for the CDR3: TGCAGCGTTGAAGACAGGGGGCTAGGCTATGGCTACACCTTC. Encoded protein: CSVEDRGLGYGYTF. The chain carries TRBV29-1 and TRBJ1-2; 8 bases match TRBD1. The CDR3 is 14 residues long. CDR1 and CDR2 from the germline V gene are SQVTM and ANQGSEA. With V trimmed by 0 bases and J by 4 bases, 4 bases remained unmatched.

The rearrangement joins TRBV19 to TRBJ1-1; 7 nucleotides agree with TRBD1. The trim removed 3 bases at V and 11 bases at J, leaving 9 bases unmatched. In germline, CDR1 is LNHDA, CDR2 SQIVND (reference sequence). The CDR3 extends over 13 amino acids. Written as DNA, the CDR3 is TGTGCCAGTAGTATGCGACAGGGAATCGGGGCTTTCTTT. This translates into CASSMRQGIGAFF.

This chain links TRBV7-2 with TRBJ2-2; D is undetermined. The germline V and J ends were trimmed by 5 bases and 4 bases, with 11 bases remaining between them. This CDR3 spans 14 amino acids. Germline CDR1 SGHTA, CDR2 FQGNSA. This CDR3 is CASSPRYSTGELFF. The CDR3 DNA sequence: TGTGCCAGCAGCCCGCGCTATTCCACCGGGGAGCTGTTTTTT.